This TCR beta chain was sequenced in a study of T cell changes during pregnancy in multiple sclerosis (dated by TCRdb to between 2018 and 2021). About the study as a whole: The study looked at changes in the T cell repertoire across pregnancy in women with multiple sclerosis.

Note on this clone: Its antigen is still unknown. It has no much larger one-base neighbor in the sample; base qualities were not kept.

Libraries were constructed by the immunoSEQ multiplex PCR assay. TCRdb's version of the immuneACCESS table is confined to in-frame rearrangements and falls short of the full clone set. An unresolved V gene accounts for under half of the shortfall where checked; the remainder is of unknown origin. Within this sample are 55,000 to 75,000 clones, with 91% of them counted one time only. The ten largest clones take up 2% to 2.5% of the sample. This receptor was taken from a female donor in good health, enrolled as a control in a pregnancy study. Sequencing used peripheral blood, obtained in the third trimester of pregnancy.

The CDR3 region has the sequence CSVAGGAAYYEQYF. The sequenced DNA is TGCAGCGTCGCCGGGGGGGCGGCATACTACGAGCAGTACTTC. The V gene is TRBV29-1 and the J gene is TRBJ2-7; TRBD2 fits 8 bases in the junction. Unmatched junction bases come to 10, with V trimmed by 6 bases and J by 3 bases. The germline V gene sets CDR1 to SQVTM and CDR2 to ANQGSEA. Its CDR3 holds 14 amino acids, cysteine through phenylalanine. This entry keeps only the CDR3 DNA: 42 bases, framed from base 1.